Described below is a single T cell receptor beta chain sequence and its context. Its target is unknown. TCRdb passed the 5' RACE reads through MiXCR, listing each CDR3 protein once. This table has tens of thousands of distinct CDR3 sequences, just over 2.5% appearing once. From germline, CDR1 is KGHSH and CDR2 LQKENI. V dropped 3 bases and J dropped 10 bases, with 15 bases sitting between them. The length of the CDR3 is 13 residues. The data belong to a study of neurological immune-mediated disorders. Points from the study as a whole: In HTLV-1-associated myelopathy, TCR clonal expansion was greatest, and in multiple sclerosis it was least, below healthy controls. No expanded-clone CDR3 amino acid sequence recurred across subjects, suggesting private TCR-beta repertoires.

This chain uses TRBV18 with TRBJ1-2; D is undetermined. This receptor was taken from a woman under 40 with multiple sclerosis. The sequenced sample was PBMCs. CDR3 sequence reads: CASSPSDGSSYTF. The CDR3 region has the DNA TGTGCCAGCTCACCGTCAGATGGCAGCTCCTACACCTTC.